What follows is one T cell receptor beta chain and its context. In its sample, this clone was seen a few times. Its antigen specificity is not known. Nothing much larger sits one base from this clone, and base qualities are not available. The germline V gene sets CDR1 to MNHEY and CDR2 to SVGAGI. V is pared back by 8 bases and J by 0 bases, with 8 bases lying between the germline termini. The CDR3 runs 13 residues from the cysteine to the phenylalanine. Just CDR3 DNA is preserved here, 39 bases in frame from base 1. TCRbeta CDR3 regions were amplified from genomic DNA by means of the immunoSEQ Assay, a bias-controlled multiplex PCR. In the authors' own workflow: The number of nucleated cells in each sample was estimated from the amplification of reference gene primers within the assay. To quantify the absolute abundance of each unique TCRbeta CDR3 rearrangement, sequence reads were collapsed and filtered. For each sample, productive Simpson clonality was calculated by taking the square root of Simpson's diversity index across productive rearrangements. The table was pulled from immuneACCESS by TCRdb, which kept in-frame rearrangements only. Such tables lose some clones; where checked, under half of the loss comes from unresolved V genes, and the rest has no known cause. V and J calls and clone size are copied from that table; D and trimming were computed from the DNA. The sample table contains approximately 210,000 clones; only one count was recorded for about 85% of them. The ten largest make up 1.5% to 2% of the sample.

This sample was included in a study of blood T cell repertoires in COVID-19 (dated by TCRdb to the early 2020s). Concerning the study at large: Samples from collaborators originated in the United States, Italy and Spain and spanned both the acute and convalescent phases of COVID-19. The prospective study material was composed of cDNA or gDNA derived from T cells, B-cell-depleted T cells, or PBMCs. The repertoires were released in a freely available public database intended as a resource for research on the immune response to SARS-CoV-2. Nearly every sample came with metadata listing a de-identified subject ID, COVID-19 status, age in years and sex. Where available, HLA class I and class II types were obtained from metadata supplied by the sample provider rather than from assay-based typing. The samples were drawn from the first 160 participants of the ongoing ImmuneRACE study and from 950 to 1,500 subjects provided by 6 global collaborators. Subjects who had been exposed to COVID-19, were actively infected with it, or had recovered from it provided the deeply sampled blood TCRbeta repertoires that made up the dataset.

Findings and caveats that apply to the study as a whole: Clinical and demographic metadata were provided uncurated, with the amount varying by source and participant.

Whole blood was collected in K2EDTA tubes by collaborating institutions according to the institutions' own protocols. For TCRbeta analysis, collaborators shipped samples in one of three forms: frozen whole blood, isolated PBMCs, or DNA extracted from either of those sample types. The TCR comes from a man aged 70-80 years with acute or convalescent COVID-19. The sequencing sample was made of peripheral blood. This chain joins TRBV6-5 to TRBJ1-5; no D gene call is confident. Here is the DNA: TGTGCCAGCCTATTGTATAGCAATCAGCCCCAGCATTTT. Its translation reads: CASLLYSNQPQHF.